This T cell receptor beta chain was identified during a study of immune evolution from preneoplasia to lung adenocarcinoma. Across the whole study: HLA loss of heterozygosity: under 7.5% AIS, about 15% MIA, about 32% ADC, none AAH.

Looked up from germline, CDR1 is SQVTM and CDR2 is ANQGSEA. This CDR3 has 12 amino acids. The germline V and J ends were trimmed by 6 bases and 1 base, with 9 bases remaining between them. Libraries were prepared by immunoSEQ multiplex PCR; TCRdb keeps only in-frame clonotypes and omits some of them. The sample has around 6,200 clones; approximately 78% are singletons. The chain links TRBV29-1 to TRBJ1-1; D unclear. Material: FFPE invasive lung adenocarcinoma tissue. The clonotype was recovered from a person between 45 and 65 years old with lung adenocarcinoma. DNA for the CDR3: TGCAGCGTCCGGTACGGGAACACTGAAGCTTTCTTT. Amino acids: CSVRYGNTEAFF.